Shown below are 6 T cell receptor beta chains from a single sample sequenced in a study of shared clonotypes between healthy human individuals. Using immunoSEQ multiplex PCR, the repertoire was profiled, and TCRdb retains in-frame clones only, with some absent. The sample carries approximately 530,000 clones, around 96% recorded once. Input material: naive CD4+ T cells sorted from blood. Subset reported: CD45RA+ positively selected. The receptors derive from a woman aged 25 to 39 in good health.

The chain couples TRBV2 to TRBJ2-7; 8 bases are a match to TRBD2. V trimming: 6 bases; J trimming: 3 bases; junction bases outside the gene matches: 13. Germline CDR1 and CDR2: SNHLY and FYNNEI. The CDR3 has 16 residues. CDR3: CASSPLGVAGYYEQYF. The CDR3 DNA is TGTGCCAGCAGCCCCCTAGGGGTAGCGGGGTACTACGAGCAGTACTTC.

This sequence joins TRBV9 and TRBJ1-4, with D perhaps TRBD1 (5 bases). There are 16 residues in the CDR3. The germline V and J ends were trimmed by 3 bases and 8 bases, with 20 bases remaining between them. Germline lookup yields CDR1 SGDLS and CDR2 YYNGEE. The DNA for the CDR3 is TGTGCCAGCAGCGAGGGACGGAGGCCGGGAAGGGAAAAACTGTTTTTT. Translating it yields CASSEGRRPGREKLFF.

This chain connects TRBV6-6 to TRBJ1-1, with D possibly TRBD1 on 5 matching bases. Trimming removed 6 bases at V and 5 bases at J, with 13 bases between. This CDR3 spans 13 amino acids. Germline CDR1 reads MNHNY; CDR2 reads SVGAGI (reference sequence). CDR3 bases: TGTGCCAGCAGCAAATGGGGGGAGACTGAAGCTTTCTTT. Encoded protein: CASSKWGETEAFF.

The rearrangement uses TRBV2 and TRBJ1-1; 7 positions agree with TRBD1. V was pared by 2 bases and J by 6 bases, with 6 bases of the junction left unmatched. Germline V gene sequence: CDR1 SNHLY, CDR2 FYNNEI. The CDR3 totals 14 residues. The CDR3 DNA reads as TGTGCCAGCAGTGAAAGACAGGGTATGGCTGAAGCTTTCTTT. Protein sequence: CASSERQGMAEAFF.

The chain carries TRBV5-1 and TRBJ2-2, with 15 bases that match TRBD2. Germline lookup yields CDR1 SGHRS and CDR2 YFSETQ. The J segment lost 1 base and the V segment lost 3 bases, leaving 7 bases of the junction unmatched. There are 19 residues in the CDR3. CDR3 protein: CASSSGLAGGDLNTGELFF. In nucleotides, the CDR3 is TGCGCCAGCAGCTCGGGACTAGCGGGAGGCGACTTGAACACCGGGGAGCTGTTTTTT.

This sequence joins TRBV9 and TRBJ2-7; possibly TRBD1 for D (6 bases). Per the germline V gene, CDR1 is SGDLS and CDR2 is YYNGEE. The CDR3 loop spans 17 amino acids. Trimming pared 2 bases from V and 0 bases from J, leaving 18 bases between. The CDR3 sequence is CASSVQPGTPSSYEQYF. The DNA of the CDR3 is TGTGCCAGCAGCGTCCAACCCGGGACACCGAGCTCCTACGAGCAGTACTTC.